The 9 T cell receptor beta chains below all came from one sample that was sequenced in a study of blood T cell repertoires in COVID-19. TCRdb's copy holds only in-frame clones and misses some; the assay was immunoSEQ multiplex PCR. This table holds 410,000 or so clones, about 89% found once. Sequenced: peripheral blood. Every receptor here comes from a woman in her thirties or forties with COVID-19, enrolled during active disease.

The CDR3 reads CASSLPTDGYTF. The DNA for the CDR3 is TGTGCCAGCAGTTTACCCACTGATGGCTACACCTTC. This chain links TRBV12-3 or TRBV12-4 with TRBJ1-2, with D unresolved. The CDR3 runs to 12 residues. With 2 bases removed from V and 6 bases from J, the gap between germline ends came to 7 bases.

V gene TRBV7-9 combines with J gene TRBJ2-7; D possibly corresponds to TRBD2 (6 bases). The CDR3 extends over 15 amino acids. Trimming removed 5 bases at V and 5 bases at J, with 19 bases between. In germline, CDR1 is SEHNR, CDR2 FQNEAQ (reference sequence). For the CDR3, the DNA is TGTGCCAGCAGCGGACTACCTCGACCCGGGGACGAGCAGTACTTC. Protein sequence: CASSGLPRPGDEQYF.

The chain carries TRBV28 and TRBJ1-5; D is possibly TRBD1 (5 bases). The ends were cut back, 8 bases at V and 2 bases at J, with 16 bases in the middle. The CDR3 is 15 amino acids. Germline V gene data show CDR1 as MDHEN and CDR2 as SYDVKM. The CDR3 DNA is TGTGCCAGCTTCACGGGGGGGTGGGGCAATCAGCCCCAGCATTTT. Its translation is CASFTGGWGNQPQHF.

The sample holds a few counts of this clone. The CDR3 DNA reads TGTGCCAGCTCACCGGACATTAGCTCCTATAATTCACCCCTCCACTTT. Its translation: CASSPDISSYNSPLHF. V and J are TRBV18 and TRBJ1-6, with D perhaps TRBD1 (5 bases). CDR3 length: 16 amino acids. Germline CDR1 KGHSH, CDR2 LQKENI. Trimming took off 3 bases at V and 0 bases at J, with 9 bases between the two ends.

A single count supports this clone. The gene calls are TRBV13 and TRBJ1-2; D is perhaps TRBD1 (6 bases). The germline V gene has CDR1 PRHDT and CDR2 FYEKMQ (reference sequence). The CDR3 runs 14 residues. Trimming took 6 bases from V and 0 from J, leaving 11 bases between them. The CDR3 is CASSLDSSNYGYTF. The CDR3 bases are TGTGCCAGCAGTTTGGACAGCTCTAACTATGGCTACACCTTC.

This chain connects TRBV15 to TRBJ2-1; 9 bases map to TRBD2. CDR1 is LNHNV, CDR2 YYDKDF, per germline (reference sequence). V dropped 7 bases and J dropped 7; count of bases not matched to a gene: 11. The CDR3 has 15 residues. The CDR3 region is CATKIRAGGLNEQFF. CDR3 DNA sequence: TGTGCCACCAAGATTCGGGCGGGGGGGTTGAATGAGCAGTTCTTC.

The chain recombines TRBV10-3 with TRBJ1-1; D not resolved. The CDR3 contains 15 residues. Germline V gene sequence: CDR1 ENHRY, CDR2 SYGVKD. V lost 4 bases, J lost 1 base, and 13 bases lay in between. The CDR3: CAISVLEGRNTEAFF. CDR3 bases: TGTGCCATCAGTGTGCTTGAGGGAAGGAACACTGAAGCTTTCTTT.

The CDR3 region has the DNA TGTGCCAGCAGTGAATCGGGCAGGGTGCACGAGCAGTACTTC. This codes for CASSESGRVHEQYF. The chain uses TRBV6-1 and TRBJ2-7, with TRBD1 as a possible D gene (5 bases). The CDR3 is made up of 14 amino acids. Germline-derived CDR1 and CDR2 are MNHNS and SASEGT. Trimming took off 2 bases at V and 5 bases at J, with 13 bases between the two ends.

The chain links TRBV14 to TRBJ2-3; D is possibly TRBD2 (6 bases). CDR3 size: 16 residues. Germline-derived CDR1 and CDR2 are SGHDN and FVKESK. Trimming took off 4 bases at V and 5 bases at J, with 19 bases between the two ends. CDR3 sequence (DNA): TGTGCCAGCAGCCGGGGGTTGGAGCGGGTAGGAGATACGCAGTATTTT. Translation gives CASSRGLERVGDTQYF.